This T cell receptor beta chain was profiled in a study of graft-versus-host responses after intestinal transplantation. Study details: Once they had received anti-thymocyte globulin induction, all recipients took tacrolimus and steroids for approximately 3 years. Study-wide findings and caveats: High graft-versus-host to host-versus-graft clonal ratios were seen in allografts of patients with graft-donor T cell macrochimerism. Some GvH clones were seen earlier in gut or blood, suggesting intestinal origin.

V lost 9 bases and J lost 2; bases outside the gene matches: 16. The germline gives CDR1 LNHDA, CDR2 SQIVND (reference sequence). The CDR3 has 18 residues. Sequencing used immunoSEQ multiplex PCR; TCRdb keeps in-frame clones, though not all of them. The sample has roughly 16,000 clones; 83% are singletons. This clone was observed once. Its antigen is undetermined. Researchers processed graft tissue to release intraepithelial and lamina propria lymphocytes. The chain joins TRBV19 to TRBJ1-5, with 10 positions matching TRBD1. This receptor was identified in a human patient who received an intestinal transplant, so some T cells may come from the graft donor. Here the sequenced sample was ileum tissue, taken just under 600 days after intestinal transplantation. CDR3 in amino acids: CASHPRDRGIGGNQPQHF. Here the CDR3 DNA reads TGTGCCAGCCACCCCCGGGACAGGGGTATCGGGGGCAATCAGCCCCAGCATTTT.